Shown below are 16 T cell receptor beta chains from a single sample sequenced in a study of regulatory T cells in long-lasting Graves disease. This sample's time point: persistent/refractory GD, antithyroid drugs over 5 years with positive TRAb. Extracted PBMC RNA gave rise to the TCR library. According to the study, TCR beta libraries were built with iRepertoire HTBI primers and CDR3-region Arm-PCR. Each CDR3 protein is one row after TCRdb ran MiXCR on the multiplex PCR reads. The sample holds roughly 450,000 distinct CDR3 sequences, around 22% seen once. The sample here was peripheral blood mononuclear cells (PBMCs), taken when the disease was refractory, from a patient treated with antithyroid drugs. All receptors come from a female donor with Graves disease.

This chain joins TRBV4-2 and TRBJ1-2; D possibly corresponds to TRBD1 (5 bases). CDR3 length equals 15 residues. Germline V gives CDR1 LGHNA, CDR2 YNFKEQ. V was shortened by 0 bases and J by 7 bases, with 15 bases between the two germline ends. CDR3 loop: CASSQEGMGGIGYTF. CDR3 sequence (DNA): TGTGCCAGCAGCCAAGAGGGGATGGGGGGGATTGGCTACACCTTC.

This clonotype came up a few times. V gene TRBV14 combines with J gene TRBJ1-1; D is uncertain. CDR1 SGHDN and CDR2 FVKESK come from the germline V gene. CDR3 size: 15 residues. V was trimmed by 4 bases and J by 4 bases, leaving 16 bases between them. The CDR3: CASSLSPVGITEAFF. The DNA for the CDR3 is TGTGCCAGCAGCCTATCCCCGGTGGGGATCACTGAAGCTTTCTTT.

The CDR3 is CASSQAGTANGYTF. The CDR3 nucleotides read TGTGCCAGCAGCCAAGCCGGGACAGCTAACGGCTACACCTTC. The rearrangement links TRBV3-1 to TRBJ1-2, with 7 bases that match TRBD1. This CDR3 has 14 amino acids. J was trimmed by 8 bases and V by 1 base; bases with no gene match: 7. The germline V gene encodes CDR1 LGHDT and CDR2 YNNKEL (reference sequence).

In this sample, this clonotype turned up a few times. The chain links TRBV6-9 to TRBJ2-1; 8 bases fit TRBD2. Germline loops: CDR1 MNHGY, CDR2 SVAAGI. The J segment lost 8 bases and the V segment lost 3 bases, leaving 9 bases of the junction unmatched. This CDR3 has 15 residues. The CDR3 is CASSYGREGTDEQFF. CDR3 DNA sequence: TGTGCCAGCAGTTACGGACGGGAGGGCACCGATGAGCAGTTCTTC.

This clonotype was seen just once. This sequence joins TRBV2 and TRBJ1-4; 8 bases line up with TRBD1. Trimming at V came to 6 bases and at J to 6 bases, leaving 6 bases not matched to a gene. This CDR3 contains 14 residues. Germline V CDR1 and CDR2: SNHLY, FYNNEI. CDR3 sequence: CASRDRETYEKLFF. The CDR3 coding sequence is TGTGCCAGCAGGGACAGGGAGACCTATGAAAAACTGTTTTTT. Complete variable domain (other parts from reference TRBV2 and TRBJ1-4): EPEVTQTPSHQVTQMGQEVILRCVPISNHLYFYWYRQILGQKVEFLVSFYNNEISEKSEIFDDQFSVERPDGSNFTLKIRSTKLEDSAMYFCASRDRETYEKLFFGSGTQLSVL.

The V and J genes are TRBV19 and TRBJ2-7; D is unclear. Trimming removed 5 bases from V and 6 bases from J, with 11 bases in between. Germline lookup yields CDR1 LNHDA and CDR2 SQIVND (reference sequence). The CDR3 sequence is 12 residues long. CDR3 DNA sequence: TGTGCCAGTAGTGGCCAGACGGGCGAGCAGTACTTC. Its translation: CASSGQTGEQYF.

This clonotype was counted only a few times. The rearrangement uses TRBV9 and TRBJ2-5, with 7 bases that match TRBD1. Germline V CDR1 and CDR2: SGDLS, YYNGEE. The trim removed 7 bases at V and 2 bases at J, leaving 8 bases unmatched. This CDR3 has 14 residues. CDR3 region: CASGPWDSQETQYF. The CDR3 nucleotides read TGTGCCAGCGGGCCTTGGGACAGTCAAGAGACCCAGTACTTC.

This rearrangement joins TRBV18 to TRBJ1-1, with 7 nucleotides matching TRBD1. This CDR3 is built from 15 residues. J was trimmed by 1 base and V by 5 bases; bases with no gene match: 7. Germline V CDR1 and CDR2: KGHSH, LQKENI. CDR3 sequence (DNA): TGTGCCAGCTCATTTTCCGGGACAGAGAACACTGAAGCTTTCTTT. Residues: CASSFSGTENTEAFF.

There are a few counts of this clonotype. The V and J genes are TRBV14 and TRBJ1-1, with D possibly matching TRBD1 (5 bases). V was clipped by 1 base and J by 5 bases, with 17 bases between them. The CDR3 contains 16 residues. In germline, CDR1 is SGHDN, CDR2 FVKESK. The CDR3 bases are TGTGCCAGCAGCCAAGTAGCCGGCCTTGGGGGTACTGAAGCTTTCTTT. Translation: CASSQVAGLGGTEAFF.

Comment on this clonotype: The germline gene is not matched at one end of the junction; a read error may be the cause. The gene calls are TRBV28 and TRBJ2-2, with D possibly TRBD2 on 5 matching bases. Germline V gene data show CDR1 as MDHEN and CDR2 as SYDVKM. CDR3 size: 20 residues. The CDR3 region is CASSLWGFYGSKPNTGELLF. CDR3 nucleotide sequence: TGTGCCAGCAGTTTATGGGGATTTTATGGTTCTAAACCGAACACCGGGGAGCTGCTTTTT.

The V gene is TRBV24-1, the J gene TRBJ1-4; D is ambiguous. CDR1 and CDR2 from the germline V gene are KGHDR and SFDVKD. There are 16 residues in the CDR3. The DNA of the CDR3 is TGTGTCCCGCGACAAGACCCCTATGCAACTAATGAAAAACTGTTTTTT. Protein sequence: CVPRQDPYATNEKLFF.

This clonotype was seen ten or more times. CDR3 in amino acids: CASSEPTGLGYGYTF. CDR3 nucleotides: TGTGCCAGCAGCGAACCTACAGGGTTAGGCTATGGCTACACCTTC. The gene calls are TRBV6-1 and TRBJ1-2; D possibly corresponds to TRBD1 (6 bases). Trimming stripped 6 bases from V and 4 bases from J, with 18 bases between. Germline V gives CDR1 MNHNS, CDR2 SASEGT. This CDR3 comprises 15 residues.

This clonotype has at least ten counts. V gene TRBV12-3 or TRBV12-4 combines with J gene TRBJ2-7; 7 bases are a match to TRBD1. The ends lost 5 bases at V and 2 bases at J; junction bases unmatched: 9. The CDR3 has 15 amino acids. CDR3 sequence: CASSPSGQPPYEQYF. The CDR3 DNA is TGTGCCAGCAGTCCATCGGGACAGCCCCCCTACGAGCAGTACTTC.

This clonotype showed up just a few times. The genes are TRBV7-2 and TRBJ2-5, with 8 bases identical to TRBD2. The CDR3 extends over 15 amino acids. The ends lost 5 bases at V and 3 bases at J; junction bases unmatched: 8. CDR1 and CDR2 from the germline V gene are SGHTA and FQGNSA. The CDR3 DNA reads TGTGCCAGCAGCCCCTTGACGGGACTAGAAGAGACCCAGTACTTC. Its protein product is CASSPLTGLEETQYF.

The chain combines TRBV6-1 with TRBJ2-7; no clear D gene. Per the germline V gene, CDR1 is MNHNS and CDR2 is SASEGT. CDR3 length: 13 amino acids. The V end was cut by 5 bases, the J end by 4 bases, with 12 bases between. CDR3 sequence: CASSTTNRYEQYF. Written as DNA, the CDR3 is TGTGCCAGCAGTACAACGAATAGATACGAGCAGTACTTC.

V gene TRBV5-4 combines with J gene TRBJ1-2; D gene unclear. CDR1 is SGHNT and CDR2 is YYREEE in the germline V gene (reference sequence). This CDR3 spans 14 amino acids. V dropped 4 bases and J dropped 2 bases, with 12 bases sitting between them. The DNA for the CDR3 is TGTGCCAGCAGCCCCGTGGTCACCAACTATGGCTACACCTTC. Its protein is CASSPVVTNYGYTF. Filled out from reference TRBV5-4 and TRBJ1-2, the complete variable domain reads ETGVTQSPTHLIKTRGQQVTLRCSSQSGHNTVSWYQQALGQGPQFIFQYYREEENGRGNFPPRFSGLQFPNYSSELNVNALELDDSALYLCASSPVVTNYGYTFGSGTRLTVV.